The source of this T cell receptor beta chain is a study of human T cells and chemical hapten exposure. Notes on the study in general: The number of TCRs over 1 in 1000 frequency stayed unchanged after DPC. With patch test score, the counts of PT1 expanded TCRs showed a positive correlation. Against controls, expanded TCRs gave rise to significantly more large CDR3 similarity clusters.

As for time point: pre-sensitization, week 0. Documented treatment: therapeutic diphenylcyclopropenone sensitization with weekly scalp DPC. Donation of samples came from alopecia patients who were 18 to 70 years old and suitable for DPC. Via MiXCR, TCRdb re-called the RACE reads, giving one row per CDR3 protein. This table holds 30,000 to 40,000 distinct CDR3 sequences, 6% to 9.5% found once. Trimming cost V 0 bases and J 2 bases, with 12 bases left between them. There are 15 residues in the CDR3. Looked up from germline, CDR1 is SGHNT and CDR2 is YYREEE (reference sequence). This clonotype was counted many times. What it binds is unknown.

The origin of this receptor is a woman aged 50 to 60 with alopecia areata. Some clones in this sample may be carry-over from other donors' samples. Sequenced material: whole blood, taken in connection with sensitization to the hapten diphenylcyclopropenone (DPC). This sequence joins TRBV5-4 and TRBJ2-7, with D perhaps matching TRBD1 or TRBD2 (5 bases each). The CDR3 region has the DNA TGTGCCAGCAGCTTGGTGTCAGGGAGCACCTACGAGCAGTACTTC. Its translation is CASSLVSGSTYEQYF.